Below are 21 T cell receptor beta chains sequenced from a single sample in a study of CD8 T cell repertoires and HIV-1 epitope variants. Assay: immunoSEQ multiplex PCR; the TCRdb copy retains only in-frame clones and omits some. The table lists 3,000 to 4,500 clones, 65% to 70% of them singletons. These receptors have no identified antigens. Sequencing input: cultured CD8+ T cells derived from PBMCs. The source of these receptors is a male donor with HIV.

This clone was found once. This sequence joins TRBV7-9 and TRBJ2-2; D not certain. The germline V gene encodes CDR1 SEHNR and CDR2 FQNEAQ (reference sequence). The CDR3 extends over 14 amino acids. V was shortened by 3 bases and J by 1 base, with 6 bases between the two germline ends. The CDR3 is CASSFRGNTGELFF. CDR3 in DNA: TGTGCCAGCAGCTTTCGCGGGAACACCGGGGAGCTGTTTTTT.

This chain connects TRBV7-8 to TRBJ1-5; D gene unclear. Per germline, CDR1 SGHVS and CDR2 FQNEAQ. The CDR3 covers 18 residues. The V gene lost 3 bases and the J gene lost 1 base, with 19 bases spanning the gap. The CDR3 is CASSLFGWEGRSNQPQHF. The CDR3, as DNA: TGTGCCAGCAGCTTGTTCGGGTGGGAGGGCCGCAGCAATCAGCCCCAGCATTTT.

This clone was detected only once. The V gene is TRBV28, the J gene TRBJ2-2; D possibly corresponds to TRBD1 (6 bases). Trimming took 3 bases from V and 4 from J, leaving 12 bases between them. The CDR3 is 15 amino acids. Germline values: CDR1 MDHEN, CDR2 SYDVKM. CDR3 nucleotide sequence: TGTGCCAGCAGTTTGCAGGGGAGTACCACCGGGGAGCTGTTTTTT. It encodes CASSLQGSTTGELFF.

This clone was found once. The V and J genes are TRBV10-1 and TRBJ2-6, with D unclear. Looked up from germline, CDR1 is WNHNN and CDR2 is SYGVQD (reference sequence). The CDR3 spans 18 residues. V dropped 5 bases and J dropped 0 bases, with 17 bases sitting between them. The CDR3 loop reads CASSPDGFSTSGANVLTF. The CDR3 DNA is TGCGCCAGCAGTCCCGATGGATTTTCGACCTCTGGGGCCAACGTCCTGACTTTC.

This chain links TRBV25-1 with TRBJ2-5, with D possibly TRBD2 on 6 matching bases. Germline-derived CDR1 and CDR2 are MGHDK and SYGVNS. This CDR3 region has 14 residues. Trimming left V 8 bases short and J 4 bases short, with 17 bases between. The CDR3 spells CASGRGGAGETQYF. In DNA, the CDR3 is TGTGCCAGCGGTCGTGGAGGGGCGGGAGAGACCCAGTACTTC.

V gene TRBV11-3 combines with J gene TRBJ2-3; unclear D gene. This CDR3 has 13 amino acids. Germline CDR1 SGHNT, CDR2 YENEEA. Trimming shortened V by 4 bases and J by 6 bases, and 11 bases separated the two germline ends. Here the CDR3 DNA reads TGTGCCAGCAGCTCCGACCGTTTCGATACGCAGTATTTT. Residues: CASSSDRFDTQYF.

For the CDR3, the DNA is TGCGCCAGCATCGGGCCGGGACATCAAGCCCCCAATGAGCAGTTCTTC. As protein: CASIGPGHQAPNEQFF. The chain links TRBV5-1 to TRBJ2-1; a weak D match, TRBD1 (6 bases). The CDR3 spans 16 residues. Germline CDR1 reads SGHRS; CDR2 reads YFSETQ. With 6 bases removed from V and 6 bases from J, the gap between germline ends came to 22 bases.

This chain uses TRBV28 with TRBJ2-5, with D possibly being TRBD1 or TRBD2 (5 bases each). CDR3 length: 13 amino acids. Germline V lookup: CDR1 MDHEN, CDR2 SYDVKM. V lost 0 bases, J lost 3 bases, and 5 bases lay in between. CDR3 sequence: CASSLWGEETQYF. In nucleotides, the CDR3 is TGTGCCAGCAGTTTATGGGGGGAAGAGACCCAGTACTTC.

This clone came up once. The CDR3 DNA is TGTGCCAGCAGCTTAGTTGAGAAAATGAACACCGGGGAGCTGTTTTTT. The encoded protein is CASSLVEKMNTGELFF. This chain links TRBV13 with TRBJ2-2; D is unresolved. The V end lost 1 base, the J end lost 1 base, and 10 bases lay between the germline ends. The CDR3 loop spans 16 amino acids. Germline CDR1 is PRHDT and CDR2 is FYEKMQ (reference sequence). The full variable domain, completed using reference TRBV13 and TRBJ2-2, is AAGVIQSPRHLIKEKRETATLKCYPIPRHDTVYWYQQGPGQDPQFLISFYEKMQSDKGSIPDRFSAQQFSDYHSELNMSSLELGDSALYFCASSLVEKMNTGELFFGEGSRLTVL.

V usage is TRBV7-9 and J usage is TRBJ2-5, with D perhaps being TRBD1 or TRBD2 (5 bases each). Trimming shortened V by 1 base and J by 3 bases, and 9 bases separated the two germline ends. The CDR3 runs 14 residues. Germline CDR1 reads SEHNR; CDR2 reads FQNEAQ (reference sequence). The CDR3 loop is CASSLVLGEETQYF. CDR3 bases: TGTGCCAGCAGCTTAGTTCTGGGGGAAGAGACCCAGTACTTC.

The chain employs TRBV5-1 and TRBJ1-2; D is uncertain. This CDR3 is built from 13 residues. CDR1 and CDR2 (germline): SGHRS, YFSETQ. Trimming stripped 0 bases from V and 6 bases from J, with 9 bases between. The CDR3 loop reads CASSLGQLDGYTF. The DNA of the CDR3 is TGCGCCAGCAGCTTGGGACAATTGGATGGCTACACCTTC.

This chain links TRBV5-4 with TRBJ2-7; D not certain. Trimming stripped 2 bases from V and 2 bases from J, with 8 bases between. The CDR3 runs 13 residues. Germline loops: CDR1 SGHNT, CDR2 YYREEE (reference sequence). In DNA form, the CDR3 reads TGTGCCAGCAGCTTCGGGCCTACCTACGAGCAGTACTTC. Its protein is CASSFGPTYEQYF.

The rearrangement joins TRBV27 to TRBJ1-2; possibly TRBD1 for D (6 bases). The germline V and J ends were trimmed by 4 bases and 0 bases, with 18 bases remaining between them. The germline V gene has CDR1 MNHEY and CDR2 SMNVEV (reference sequence). The CDR3 totals 17 residues. CDR3 sequence: CASSSRTASSPNYGYTF. For the CDR3, the DNA is TGTGCCAGCAGTTCCAGGACAGCCTCTTCCCCTAACTATGGCTACACCTTC.

This chain links TRBV28 with TRBJ2-4; D is ambiguous. Trimming took off 5 bases at V and 3 bases at J, with 17 bases between the two ends. CDR1 is MDHEN and CDR2 is SYDVKM in the germline V gene. This CDR3 has 16 amino acids. CDR3 in DNA: TGTGCCAGCAGTCCCGTGGTCTTTTTTTTCAAAAACATTCAGTACTTC. Amino acids: CASSPVVFFFKNIQYF. Combining the CDR3 with reference TRBV28 and TRBJ2-4 gives the whole variable domain DVKVTQSSRYLVKRTGEKVFLECVQDMDHENMFWYRQDPGLGLRLIYFSYDVKMKEKGDIPEGYSVSREKKERFSLILESASTNQTSMYLCASSPVVFFFKNIQYFGAGTRLSVL.

The J gene is TRBJ2-1, the V gene TRBV5-4; D unclear. The V and J ends lost 4 bases and 0 bases respectively, with 5 bases between them. Germline assignment: CDR1 SGHNT and CDR2 YYREEE (reference sequence). The CDR3 has 13 residues. In DNA form, the CDR3 reads TGTGCCAGCAGCGGTAGCTCCTACAATGAGCAGTTCTTC. Encoded protein: CASSGSSYNEQFF.

The V gene is TRBV28, the J gene TRBJ1-1; D is unclear. CDR3 length: 12 amino acids. Germline V gene data show CDR1 as MDHEN and CDR2 as SYDVKM. Trimming left V 2 bases short and J 1 base short, with 2 bases between. Here the CDR3 DNA reads TGTGCCAGCAGTTTACCGAACACTGAAGCTTTCTTT. This translates into CASSLPNTEAFF.

In its sample, this clone was seen once. The rearrangement uses TRBV28 and TRBJ1-5; D is ambiguous. Germline CDR1 is MDHEN and CDR2 is SYDVKM. This CDR3 contains 13 residues. V lost 1 base to trimming and J lost 3 bases, with 4 bases between them. CDR3 amino acids: CASSLLYNQPQHF. The CDR3, as DNA: TGTGCCAGCAGTTTATTGTACAATCAGCCCCAGCATTTT.

This chain joins TRBV9 and TRBJ1-6, with D tentatively TRBD1 (6 bases). The CDR3 contains 16 residues. The V gene's germline CDR1 is SGDLS and CDR2 YYNGEE. V lost 4 bases to trimming and J lost 7 bases, with 18 bases between them. The CDR3: CASSPLGGQGNSPLHF. DNA of the CDR3: TGTGCCAGCAGCCCGCTGGGGGGGCAAGGGAATTCACCCCTCCACTTT.

This chain connects TRBV7-9 to TRBJ2-5, with 9 bases identical to TRBD1. Germline trimming cut 5 bases from V and 5 bases from J; bases unmatched to any gene: 12. The CDR3 has 16 residues. Germline V gene lookup returns CDR1 SEHNR and CDR2 FQNEAQ (reference sequence). CDR3 amino acids: CASSPLPGQGEETQYF. CDR3 DNA: TGTGCCAGCAGCCCCCTCCCGGGACAGGGAGAGGAGACCCAGTACTTC.

The chain combines TRBV9 with TRBJ2-7; 7 nucleotides align to TRBD1. Germline loops: CDR1 SGDLS, CDR2 YYNGEE. V dropped 5 bases and J dropped 0; count of bases not matched to a gene: 8. The CDR3 is 15 residues long. The CDR3, as DNA: TGTGCCAGCAGTGCCGGGACAGCTTTCTCCTACGAGCAGTACTTC. Protein: CASSAGTAFSYEQYF.

The V and J genes are TRBV13 and TRBJ1-1; maybe TRBD1 (6 bases). The V gene's germline CDR1 is PRHDT and CDR2 FYEKMQ (reference sequence). V was cut by 0 bases and J by 9 bases, with 8 bases left in between. The CDR3 is made up of 12 amino acids. The CDR3 is CASSLGDRKAFF. The CDR3, as DNA: TGTGCCAGCAGCTTAGGTGACAGGAAAGCTTTCTTT. The entire variable domain, with the rest obtained from reference TRBV13 and TRBJ1-1, is as follows: AAGVIQSPRHLIKEKRETATLKCYPIPRHDTVYWYQQGPGQDPQFLISFYEKMQSDKGSIPDRFSAQQFSDYHSELNMSSLELGDSALYFCASSLGDRKAFFGQGTRLTVV.